This note documents a single TCR beta chain sequence. As processed by the authors: From reference gene primer amplification, estimates of nucleated cell counts were derived. Generated by immunoSEQ multiplex PCR, the TCRdb table keeps only in-frame clones and is missing some. From that table come the V and J calls and clone size; the DNA was used to work out D and trimming. The sample lists about 240,000 clones, roughly 87% occurring once. This entry comes from a study of blood T cell repertoires in COVID-19. Study overall: Samples of COVID-19 (acute and convalescent) were obtained from the United States, Italy and Spain. PBMCs, B-cell-depleted T cells, or T cells were the source of the cDNA or gDNA that made up the material.

The CDR3 length is 14 residues. Losses at the gene ends were 3 bases for V and 1 base for J; bases not matched to a gene: 1. Looked up from germline, CDR1 is MDHEN and CDR2 is SYDVKM. This clonotype was sampled from a man in his fifties or sixties who had recovered from COVID-19. Sequenced material: peripheral blood. This chain uses TRBV28 with TRBJ1-1; 8 bases map to TRBD1. In DNA form, the CDR3 reads TGTGCCAGCAGTTTGACAGGGGCGAACACTGAAGCTTTCTTT. Its protein is CASSLTGANTEAFF.